This record looks at one T cell receptor (beta chain) sequence and its context. The sample is drawn from a study of blood T cell repertoires in COVID-19. Overall study context: The United States, Italy and Spain supplied acute and convalescent COVID-19 samples. The cDNA or gDNA used as material had been derived from T cells, B-cell-depleted T cells, or PBMCs.

Original processing notes: Reference gene primer amplification gave estimated nucleated cell counts. This table comes from immunoSEQ multiplex PCR, and its TCRdb copy is limited to in-frame clones, with some not included. V and J calls plus clone size are reproduced from that table; the DNA served to infer D and trimming. The sample includes around 60,000 clones, 84% of them seen just once. Germline CDR1 is LGHNT and CDR2 is FRNRAP. The CDR3 sequence is 18 residues long. Losses at the gene ends were 4 bases for V and 4 bases for J; bases not matched to a gene: 16. Sequenced: peripheral blood. J is TRBJ2-7 and V is TRBV12-5; 10 nucleotides agree with TRBD2. The origin of this receptor is an older woman with acute or convalescent COVID-19. The CDR3 is CASGSIAGGRGVTYEQYF. In DNA, the CDR3 is TGTGCTAGTGGTTCGATAGCGGGGGGTCGCGGGGTTACGTACGAGCAGTACTTC. The full variable domain, with the rest looked up from reference TRBV12-5 and TRBJ2-7, is DARVTQTPRHKVTEMGQEVTMRCQPILGHNTVFWYRQTMMQGLELLAYFRNRAPLDDSGMPKDRFSAEMPDATLATLKIQPSEPRDSAVYFCASGSIAGGRGVTYEQYFGPGTRLTVT.